This T cell receptor (beta chain) was found in a study of blood T cell repertoires in COVID-19. CDR3 length equals 13 residues. Germline CDR1 SGHRS, CDR2 YFSETQ. Trimming removed 0 bases from V and 5 bases from J, with 8 bases in between. Profiled with immunoSEQ multiplex PCR; TCRdb holds only in-frame clones, not every one. The sample contains about 260,000 clones, about 80% of which appear only once. The receptor was isolated from an elderly woman with acute or convalescent COVID-19. Sequencing was done on a sample of peripheral blood. The chain combines TRBV5-1 with TRBJ1-1, with a weak D call TRBD1 (5 bases). CDR3 protein: CASSLDRKTEAFF. The CDR3, as DNA: TGCGCCAGCAGCTTGGACAGGAAGACTGAAGCTTTCTTT.